Presented here are 17 T cell receptor beta chains from one specimen sequenced in a study of blood T cell repertoires in COVID-19. Some clones are missing from TCRdb's copy, which holds only in-frame ones; the method was immunoSEQ multiplex PCR. The table has 260,000 or so clones, around 82% seen once. Material for sequencing was peripheral blood. The receptors were sampled from a woman in her 70s with acute or convalescent COVID-19.

With regard to this clone: One base away lies a much larger clone, so this may be a sequencing read error. This chain links TRBV10-2 with TRBJ1-1; TRBD1 matches 9 bases. Germline V gene sequence: CDR1 WSHSY, CDR2 SAAADI. The CDR3 loop spans 13 amino acids. V gave up 3 bases and J gave up 4 bases; unmatched junction bases: 0. For the CDR3, the DNA is TGCGCCAGCAGTGAACAGGGGGCCACTGAAGCTTTCTTT. Amino acids: CASSEQGATEAFF.

CDR3 nucleotides: TGTGCCAGCAGTTTCAACGGGGGGGGATACGGTGAAGCTTTCTTT. Translation: CASSFNGGGYGEAFF. The chain carries TRBV6-5 and TRBJ1-1, with D maybe TRBD1 (5 bases). The ends were cut back, 4 bases at V and 7 bases at J, with 19 bases in the middle. The CDR3 is made up of 15 amino acids. Germline V CDR1 and CDR2: MNHEY, SVGAGI.

The chain carries TRBV5-1 and TRBJ2-2; D is undetermined. CDR1 is SGHRS, CDR2 YFSETQ, per germline. The CDR3 has 13 residues. Between the trimmed V and J ends, which lost 2 bases and 3 bases, there was a span of 5 bases. The CDR3 DNA follows: TGCGCCAGCAGCTTTCGAGACACCGGGGAGCTGTTTTTT. It encodes CASSFRDTGELFF. Full variable domain (rest looked up from reference TRBV5-1 and TRBJ2-2): KAGVTQTPRYLIKTRGQQVTLSCSPISGHRSVSWYQQTPGQGLQFLFEYFSETQRNKGNFPGRFSGRQFSNSRSEMNVSTLELGDSALYLCASSFRDTGELFFGEGSRLTVL.

The rearrangement uses TRBV28 and TRBJ2-7; 7 positions match TRBD1. This CDR3 has 13 amino acids. Trimming cost V 5 bases and J 6 bases; bases outside gene matches: 7. CDR1 is MDHEN, CDR2 SYDVKM, per germline. The CDR3 here is CASSPWTGGEQYF. For the CDR3, the DNA is TGTGCCAGCAGTCCCTGGACAGGCGGCGAGCAGTACTTC.

This clone was observed a handful of times. The chain employs TRBV6-5 and TRBJ1-2, with D possibly being TRBD1 (6 bases). V was pared by 2 bases and J by 7 bases, with 11 bases between. The CDR3 consists of 13 residues. CDR1 is MNHEY, CDR2 SVGAGI, per germline. CDR3 nucleotides: TGTGCCAGCAGTTACGGAACAGGGACTGGCTACACCTTC. The encoded protein is CASSYGTGTGYTF.

This chain links TRBV5-1 with TRBJ1-3, with a possible D match to TRBD1 (6 bases). Germline V gene lookup returns CDR1 SGHRS and CDR2 YFSETQ. The CDR3 consists of 16 residues. V was cut by 5 bases and J by 0 bases, with 15 bases left in between. The CDR3 coding sequence is TGCGCCAGCAGTTTTCAAACAGGGAGCTCTGGAAACACCATATATTTT. As protein: CASSFQTGSSGNTIYF.

V usage is TRBV4-2 and J usage is TRBJ2-7, with a weak D call TRBD1 (5 bases). Trimming removed 0 bases from V and 1 base from J, with 7 bases in between. From germline, CDR1 is LGHNA and CDR2 YNFKEQ. The CDR3 is made up of 14 amino acids. The CDR3 region is CASSQEQASYEQYF. CDR3 in DNA: TGTGCCAGCAGCCAAGAACAGGCTTCCTACGAGCAGTACTTC.

CDR3 protein: CASSYREFAYEQYF. The CDR3 coding sequence is TGTGCCAGCAGCTACAGGGAATTCGCCTACGAGCAGTACTTC. The chain combines TRBV11-2 with TRBJ2-7; D perhaps matches TRBD1 (6 bases). Per the germline V gene, CDR1 is SGHAT and CDR2 is FQNNGV. The CDR3 runs to 14 residues. V lost 4 bases and J lost 2, with 12 bases in between.

The chain links TRBV6-2 or TRBV6-3 to TRBJ2-2; D call uncertain. Per the germline V gene, CDR1 is MNHEY and CDR2 is SVGEGT. The CDR3 contains 15 residues. V lost 6 bases and J lost 1, with 12 bases in between. CDR3 in amino acids: CASSSRTRNTGELFF. In nucleotides, the CDR3 is TGTGCCAGCAGCTCCAGAACAAGGAACACCGGGGAGCTGTTTTTT.

This clone was recorded a few times. The chain combines TRBV28 with TRBJ2-7; no reliable D call. CDR3 size: 16 residues. V lost 5 bases and J lost 2, with 19 bases in between. Germline loops: CDR1 MDHEN, CDR2 SYDVKM. The CDR3 nucleotides read TGTGCCAGCAGTACACGGAGCCGGGTTACTCCCTACGAGCAGTACTTC. It codes for CASSTRSRVTPYEQYF.

This chain uses TRBV3-1 (or the pseudogene TRBV3-2) with TRBJ1-3; D might be TRBD1 (5 bases). This CDR3 has 15 residues. Trimming stripped 4 bases from V and 0 bases from J, with 10 bases between. CDR1 is LGHDT, CDR2 YNNKEL, per germline (reference sequence). This CDR3 is CASSRDSSSGNTIYF. The DNA of the CDR3 is TGTGCCAGCAGCCGTGACAGCAGCTCTGGAAACACCATATATTTT.

The genes are TRBV11-2 and TRBJ1-2; 7 bases map to TRBD1. In germline, CDR1 is SGHAT, CDR2 FQNNGV. CDR3 length: 14 amino acids. J gave up 0 bases and V 5 bases, and 3 bases lay outside the gene matches. The CDR3 sequence: CASSRQGANYGYTF. The CDR3 nucleotides are TGTGCCAGCAGCCGACAGGGCGCTAACTATGGCTACACCTTC.

The sample holds a few counts of this clone. The chain recombines TRBV10-3 with TRBJ2-1; the match to TRBD2 covers 7 bases. The CDR3 length is 17 residues. Germline assignment: CDR1 ENHRY and CDR2 SYGVKD. J lost 3 bases, V lost 4 bases, and 12 bases had no gene match. CDR3 nucleotide sequence: TGTGCCATCAGTGCAGCGGACCGGGGGGACCACTACAATGAGCAGTTCTTC. It yields the protein CAISAADRGDHYNEQFF.

The CDR3 DNA reads as TGTGCCAGCAGCTTAGACAGGGTTTCTCCTACTGAGCAGTACTTC. Residues: CASSLDRVSPTEQYF. The chain has TRBV7-2 and TRBJ2-7; D may be TRBD1 (6 bases). The CDR3 spans 15 residues. Germline assignment: CDR1 SGHTA and CDR2 FQGNSA. The V end was cut by 1 base, the J end by 7 bases, with 17 bases between. The full variable domain, rest sourced from reference TRBV7-2 and TRBJ2-7, is GAGVSQSPSNKVTEKGKDVELRCDPISGHTALYWYRQSLGQGLEFLIYFQGNSAPDKSGLPSDRFSAERTGGSVSTLTIQRTQQEDSAVYLCASSLDRVSPTEQYFGPGTRLTVT.

V and J are TRBV4-3 and TRBJ1-2; TRBD1 might be the D (6 bases). Germline V CDR1 and CDR2: LGHNA, YSLEER. The CDR3 extends over 13 amino acids. V was shortened by 0 bases and J by 7 bases, with 9 bases between the two germline ends. The CDR3 nucleotides read TGCGCCAGCAGCCAAGATGACAGGTTTGGCTACACCTTC. Translating it yields CASSQDDRFGYTF.

The chain has TRBV28 and TRBJ1-1, with a possible D match to TRBD1 (5 bases). Germline loops: CDR1 MDHEN, CDR2 SYDVKM. V shed 6 bases and J shed 3 bases, with 23 bases lying between them. The CDR3 consists of 17 residues. The DNA for the CDR3 is TGTGCCAGCAGCCCACCCCCCGGGTCCCAAGGGGACACTGAAGCTTTCTTT. It is translated as CASSPPPGSQGDTEAFF. The whole variable domain, remainder taken from reference TRBV28 and TRBJ1-1, is DVKVTQSSRYLVKRTGEKVFLECVQDMDHENMFWYRQDPGLGLRLIYFSYDVKMKEKGDIPEGYSVSREKKERFSLILESASTNQTSMYLCASSPPPGSQGDTEAFFGQGTRLTVV.

The rearrangement joins TRBV13 to TRBJ1-1; 7 bases are a match to TRBD1. The CDR3 loop spans 14 amino acids. Trimming cost V 5 bases and J 3 bases; bases outside gene matches: 6. Germline CDR1 is PRHDT and CDR2 is FYEKMQ (reference sequence). CDR3 coding DNA: TGTGCCAGCAGCCCAGGGGGTCTCGACACTGAAGCTTTCTTT. It is translated as CASSPGGLDTEAFF.